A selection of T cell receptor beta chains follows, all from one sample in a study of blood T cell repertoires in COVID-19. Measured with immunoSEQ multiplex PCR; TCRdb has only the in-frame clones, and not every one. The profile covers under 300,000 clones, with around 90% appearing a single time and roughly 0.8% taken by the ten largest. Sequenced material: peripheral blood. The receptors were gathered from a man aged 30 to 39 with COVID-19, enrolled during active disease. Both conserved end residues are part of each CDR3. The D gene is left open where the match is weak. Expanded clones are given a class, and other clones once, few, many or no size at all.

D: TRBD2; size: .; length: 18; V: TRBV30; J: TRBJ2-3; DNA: TGTGCCTGGTGCCGGACTAGCGGGGGGGTAACTAGCACAGATACGCAGTATTTT; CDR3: CAWCRTSGGVTSTDTQYF
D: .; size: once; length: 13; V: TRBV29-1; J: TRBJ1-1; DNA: TGCAGCGTTGAGACGACAGCGAACACTGAAGCTTTCTTT; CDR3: CSVETTANTEAFF
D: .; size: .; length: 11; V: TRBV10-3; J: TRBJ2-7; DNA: TGTGCCACTCTGTCGAGCTACGAGCAGTACTTC; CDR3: CATLSSYEQYF
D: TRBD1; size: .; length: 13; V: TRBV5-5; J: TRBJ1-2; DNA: TGTGCCAGCAGCTACGGGACAGGTCGTGGCTACACCTTC; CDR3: CASSYGTGRGYTF
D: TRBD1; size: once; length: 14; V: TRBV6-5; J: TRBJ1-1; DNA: TGTGCCAGCAGTTACTCGACAGGGGGTCGCGAAGCTTTCTTT; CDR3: CASSYSTGGREAFF
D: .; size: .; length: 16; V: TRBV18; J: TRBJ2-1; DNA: TGTGCCAGCTCACCACTACTCAGGGGTACTTCGGATGAGCAGTTCTTC; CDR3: CASSPLLRGTSDEQFF
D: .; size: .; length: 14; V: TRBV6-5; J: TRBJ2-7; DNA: TGTGCCAGCAGCGGCCCAGACAGTTCCTACGAGCAGTACTTC; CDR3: CASSGPDSSYEQYF
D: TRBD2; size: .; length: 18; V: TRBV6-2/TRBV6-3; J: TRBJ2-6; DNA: TGTGCCAGCAGTAAGCGACTAGCGGGGGGTCTTGGGGCCAACGTCCTGACTTTC; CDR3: CASSKRLAGGLGANVLTF
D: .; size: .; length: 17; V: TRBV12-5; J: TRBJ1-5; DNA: TGTGCTAGTGGCCAAGGACAAGGGGCTTATAGCAATCAGCCCCAGCATTTT; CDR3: CASGQGQGAYSNQPQHF
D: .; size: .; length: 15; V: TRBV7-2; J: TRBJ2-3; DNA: TGTGCCAGCAGCTTACCCAGCGGGAGCACAGATACGCAGTATTTT; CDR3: CASSLPSGSTDTQYF
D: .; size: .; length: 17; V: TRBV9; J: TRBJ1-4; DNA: TGTGCCAGCAGCGTAGGAAGGGTACCCGGGGCTAATGAAAAACTGTTTTTT; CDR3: CASSVGRVPGANEKLFF
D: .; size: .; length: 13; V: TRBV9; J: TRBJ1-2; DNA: TGTGCCAGCAGCGTAGAGAGTAACTATGGCTACACCTTC; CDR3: CASSVESNYGYTF
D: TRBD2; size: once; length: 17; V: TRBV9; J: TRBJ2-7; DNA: TGTGCCAGCAGCGTAGCTGGAGCGGGGGCCCGCTCCTACGAGCAGTACTTC; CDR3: CASSVAGAGARSYEQYF
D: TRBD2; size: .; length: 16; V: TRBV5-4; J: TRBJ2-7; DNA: TGTGCCAGCAGCCCGGGTGGCGGGGGGTACTCCTACGAGCAGTACTTC; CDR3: CASSPGGGGYSYEQYF
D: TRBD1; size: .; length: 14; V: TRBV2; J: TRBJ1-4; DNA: TGTGCCAGCAGTGAGGGACAGAGGAATGAAAAACTGTTTTTT; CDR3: CASSEGQRNEKLFF
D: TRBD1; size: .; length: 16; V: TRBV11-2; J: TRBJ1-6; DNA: TGTGCCAGCAGCTTAACCCCGGACAGGGGGCATTCACCCCTCCACTTT; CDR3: CASSLTPDRGHSPLHF
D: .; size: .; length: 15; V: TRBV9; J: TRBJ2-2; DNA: TGTGCCAGCAGCGCCGGACTATCGAACACCGGGGAGCTGTTTTTT; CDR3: CASSAGLSNTGELFF
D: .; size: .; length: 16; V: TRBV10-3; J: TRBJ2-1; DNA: TGTGCCATCAGTGTCGGAGGGGATGGGTTTTACAATGAGCAGTTCTTC; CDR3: CAISVGGDGFYNEQFF
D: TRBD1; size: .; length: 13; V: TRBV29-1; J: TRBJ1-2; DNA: TGCAGCGGGGGGACAGGGGCTCCCTATGGCTACACCTTC; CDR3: CSGGTGAPYGYTF
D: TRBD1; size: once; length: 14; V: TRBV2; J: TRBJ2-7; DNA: TGTGCCAGCAAAGGGGACAGGAACAAATACGAGCAGTACTTC; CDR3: CASKGDRNKYEQYF
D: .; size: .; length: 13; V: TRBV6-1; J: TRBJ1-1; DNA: TGTGCCAGCAGTGAAGTGGGGGGCACTGAAGCTTTCTTT; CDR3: CASSEVGGTEAFF
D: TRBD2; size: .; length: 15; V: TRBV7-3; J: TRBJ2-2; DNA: TGTGCCAGCAGCCCGCAGACTAGCGAGGGCGGGGAGCTGTTTTTT; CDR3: CASSPQTSEGGELFF
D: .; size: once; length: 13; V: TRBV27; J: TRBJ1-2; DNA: TGTGCCAGCAGTTTAGTAGGGGGAGATGGCTACACCTTC; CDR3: CASSLVGGDGYTF
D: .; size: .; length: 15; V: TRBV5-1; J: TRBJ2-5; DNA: TGCGCCAGCAGCTTCGGGGAACCACTTCAAGAGACCCAGTACTTC; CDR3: CASSFGEPLQETQYF
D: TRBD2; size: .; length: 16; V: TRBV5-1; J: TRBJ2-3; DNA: TGCGCCAGCAGCTCCGGCGTGACTAGCCGGTCGGATACGCAGTATTTT; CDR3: CASSSGVTSRSDTQYF
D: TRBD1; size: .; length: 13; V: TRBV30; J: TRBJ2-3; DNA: TGTGCCTGTAAGGGACAGGGCACAGATACGCAGTATTTT; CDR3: CACKGQGTDTQYF
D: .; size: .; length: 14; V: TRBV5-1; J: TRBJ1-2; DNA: TGCGCCAGCAGCATAGACAGCCCACGGTATGGCTACACCTTC; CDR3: CASSIDSPRYGYTF
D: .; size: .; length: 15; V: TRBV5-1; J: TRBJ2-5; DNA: TGCGCCAGCAGGTCCCTCGGGGGGCTGCTTGAGACCCAGTACTTC; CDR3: CASRSLGGLLETQYF
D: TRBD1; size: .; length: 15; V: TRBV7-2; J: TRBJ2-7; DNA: TGTGCCAGCAGCTCTCTTGGGACAGCATCCTACGAGCAGTACTTC; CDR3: CASSSLGTASYEQYF
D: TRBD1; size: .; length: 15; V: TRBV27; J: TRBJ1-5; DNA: TGTGCCAGCAGTTCCGGGACAGGGGGCTGGCAGCCCCAGCATTTT; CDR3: CASSSGTGGWQPQHF
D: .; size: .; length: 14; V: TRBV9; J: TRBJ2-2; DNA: TGTGCCAGCAGCGGCCAAACAGGGACCGGGGAGCTGTTTTTT; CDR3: CASSGQTGTGELFF
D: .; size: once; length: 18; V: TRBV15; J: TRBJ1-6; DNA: TGTGCCACCAGCAGCACAGGGTTTGGAAGCTCCTATAATTCACCCCTCCACTTT; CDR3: CATSSTGFGSSYNSPLHF
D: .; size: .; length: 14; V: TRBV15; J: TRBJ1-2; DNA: TGTGCCACCAGCCGTCCGACAGGTTTGGGTGGCTACACCTTC; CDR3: CATSRPTGLGGYTF
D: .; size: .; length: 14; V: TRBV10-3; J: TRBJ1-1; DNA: TGTGCCATCAGTGAGTCGACGCAGGGGACTGAAGCTTTCTTT; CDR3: CAISESTQGTEAFF
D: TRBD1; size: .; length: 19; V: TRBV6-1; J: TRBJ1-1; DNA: TGTGCCAGCAGTGGGCAGAGGGACAGGGTGGACAGCTTGAACACTGAAGCTTTCTTT; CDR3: CASSGQRDRVDSLNTEAFF
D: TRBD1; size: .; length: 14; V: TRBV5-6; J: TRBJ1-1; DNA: TGTGCCAGTACCGTAAGGACAGGGTTCACTGAAGCTTTCTTT; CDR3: CASTVRTGFTEAFF
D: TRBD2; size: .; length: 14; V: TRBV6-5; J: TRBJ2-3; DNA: TGTGCCAGCAGCGCAATTATTTTCACTAGCGGGGGGTATTTT; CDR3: CASSAIIFTSGGYF
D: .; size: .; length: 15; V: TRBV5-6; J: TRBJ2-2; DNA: TGTGCCAGCAGCTTGTATACAGGGTCCACCGGGGAGCTGTTTTTT; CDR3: CASSLYTGSTGELFF
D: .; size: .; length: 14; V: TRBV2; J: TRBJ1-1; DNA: TGTGCCAGCAGTCCGTTTACAGGGAACACTGAAGCTTTCTTT; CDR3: CASSPFTGNTEAFF
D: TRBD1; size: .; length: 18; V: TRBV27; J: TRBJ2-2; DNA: TGTGCCAGCAGTCCACGACAGGGGATCGGTCGGGGCACCGGGGAGCTGTTTTTT; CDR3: CASSPRQGIGRGTGELFF
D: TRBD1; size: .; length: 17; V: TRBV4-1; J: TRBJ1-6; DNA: TGCGCCAGCAGCGCCCGGGACAGGGCTTTACGGAATTCACCCCTCCACTTT; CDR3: CASSARDRALRNSPLHF
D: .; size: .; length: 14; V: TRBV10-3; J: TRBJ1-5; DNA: TGTGCCATCAGTGAACGGGATAGCAATCAGCCCCAGCATTTT; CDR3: CAISERDSNQPQHF